This TCR beta chain was recovered during a study of cytomegalovirus exposure and HLA in healthy donors. Study overall: Findings of an earlier analysis included roughly 110 million unique TCR beta sequences from roughly 200 million T cells.

This CDR3 is built from 18 residues. Germline V gene lookup returns CDR1 SGHRS and CDR2 YFSETQ. V gave up 0 bases and J gave up 1 base; unmatched junction bases: 7. The PCR employed 60 Vbeta primers together with 13 Jbeta primers. Measured with immunoSEQ multiplex PCR; TCRdb has only the in-frame clones, and not every one. The sample yields about 120,000 clones, approximately 80% seen once. This clone was found a few times. Its antigen is unknown. General observations from the study: TCR beta V segments were, for the most part, productive about 87% or about 30% of the time in an earlier analysis. From TCR beta sequences, most subjects' HLA-A and HLA-B alleles were reportedly predicted accurately.

The source is a middle-aged woman in good health and CMV-seronegative. This sequence joins TRBV5-1 and TRBJ2-5; 12 bases match TRBD2. The source material was PBMCs. CDR3 in amino acids: CASSLAPLTSGGQETQYF. The CDR3 coding sequence is TGCGCCAGCAGCTTGGCCCCTTTGACTAGCGGGGGCCAAGAGACCCAGTACTTC.